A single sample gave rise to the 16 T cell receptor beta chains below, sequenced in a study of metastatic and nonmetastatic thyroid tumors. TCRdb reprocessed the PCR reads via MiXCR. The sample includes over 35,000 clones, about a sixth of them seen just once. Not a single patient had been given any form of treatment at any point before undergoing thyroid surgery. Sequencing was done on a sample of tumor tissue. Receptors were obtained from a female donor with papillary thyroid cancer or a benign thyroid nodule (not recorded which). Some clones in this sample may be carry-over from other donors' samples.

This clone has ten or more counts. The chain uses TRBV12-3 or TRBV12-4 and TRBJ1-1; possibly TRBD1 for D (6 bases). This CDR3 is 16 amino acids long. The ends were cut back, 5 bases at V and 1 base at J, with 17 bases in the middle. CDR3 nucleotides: TGTGCCAGCAGTCCTCTTCGGGGGGGCTGGAACACTGAAGCTTTCTTT. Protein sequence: CASSPLRGGWNTEAFF.

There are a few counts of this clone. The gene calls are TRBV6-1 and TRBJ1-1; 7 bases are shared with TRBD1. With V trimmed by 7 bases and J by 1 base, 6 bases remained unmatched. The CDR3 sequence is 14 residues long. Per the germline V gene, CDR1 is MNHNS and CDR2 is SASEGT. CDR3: CASTNGTANTEAFF. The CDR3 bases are TGTGCCAGCACTAACGGGACAGCGAACACTGAAGCTTTCTTT.

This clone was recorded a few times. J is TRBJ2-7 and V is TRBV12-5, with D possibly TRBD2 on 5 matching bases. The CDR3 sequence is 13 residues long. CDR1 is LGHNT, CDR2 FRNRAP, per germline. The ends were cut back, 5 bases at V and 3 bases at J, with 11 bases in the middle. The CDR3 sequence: CASGVGLIYEQYF. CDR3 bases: TGTGCTAGTGGTGTAGGACTGATCTACGAGCAGTACTTC.

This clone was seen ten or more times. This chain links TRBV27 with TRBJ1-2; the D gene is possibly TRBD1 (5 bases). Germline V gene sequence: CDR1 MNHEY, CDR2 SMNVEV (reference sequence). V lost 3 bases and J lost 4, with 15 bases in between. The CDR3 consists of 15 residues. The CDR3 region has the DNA TGTGCCAGCAGTTTTGGGGGACCGGCGGGCTATGGCTACACCTTC. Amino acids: CASSFGGPAGYGYTF.

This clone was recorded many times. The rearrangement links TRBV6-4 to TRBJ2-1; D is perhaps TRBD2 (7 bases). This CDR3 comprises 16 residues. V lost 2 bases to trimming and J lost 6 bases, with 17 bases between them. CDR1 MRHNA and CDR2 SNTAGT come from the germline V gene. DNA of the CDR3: TGTGCCAGCAGTGACGGAAGGCGGGGGCCCCCCAATGAGCAGTTCTTC. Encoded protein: CASSDGRRGPPNEQFF.

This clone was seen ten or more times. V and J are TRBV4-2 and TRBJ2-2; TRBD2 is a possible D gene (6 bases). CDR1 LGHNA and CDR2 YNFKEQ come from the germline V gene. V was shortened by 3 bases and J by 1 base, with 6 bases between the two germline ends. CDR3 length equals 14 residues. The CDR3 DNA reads TGTGCCAGCAGCCAGCGGGAGAACACCGGGGAGCTGTTTTTT. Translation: CASSQRENTGELFF.

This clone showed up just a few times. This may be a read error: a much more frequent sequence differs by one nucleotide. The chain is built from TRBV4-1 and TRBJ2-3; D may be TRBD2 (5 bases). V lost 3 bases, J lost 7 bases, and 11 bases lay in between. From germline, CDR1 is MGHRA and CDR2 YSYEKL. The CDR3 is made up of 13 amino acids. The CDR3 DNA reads TGCGCCAGCAGCCACGGGGTGGCATATACGCAGTATTTT. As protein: CASSHGVAYTQYF.

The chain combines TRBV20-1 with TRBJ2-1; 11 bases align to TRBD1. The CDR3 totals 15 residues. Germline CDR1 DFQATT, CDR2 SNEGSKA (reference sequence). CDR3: CIATTGTGGSHEQFF. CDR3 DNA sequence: TGCATCGCTACTACCGGGACAGGGGGATCCCATGAGCAGTTCTTC.

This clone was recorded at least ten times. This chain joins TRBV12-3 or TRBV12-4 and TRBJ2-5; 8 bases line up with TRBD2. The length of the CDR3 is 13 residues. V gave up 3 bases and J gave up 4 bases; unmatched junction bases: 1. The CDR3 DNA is TGTGCCAGCAGTTTCGGGGGGGGAGAGACCCAGTACTTC. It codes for CASSFGGGETQYF.

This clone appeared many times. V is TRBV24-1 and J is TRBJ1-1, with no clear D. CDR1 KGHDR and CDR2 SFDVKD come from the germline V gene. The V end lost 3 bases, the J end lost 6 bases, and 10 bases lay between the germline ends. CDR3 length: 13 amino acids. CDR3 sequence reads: CATSDPFGAEAFF. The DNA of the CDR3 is TGTGCCACCAGTGATCCCTTCGGGGCTGAAGCTTTCTTT.

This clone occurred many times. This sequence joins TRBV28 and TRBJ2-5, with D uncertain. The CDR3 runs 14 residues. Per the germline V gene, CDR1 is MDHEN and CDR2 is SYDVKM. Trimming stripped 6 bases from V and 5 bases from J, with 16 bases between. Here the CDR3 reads CASSDISWGETQYF. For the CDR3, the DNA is TGTGCCAGCAGCGACATCTCCTGGGGTGAGACCCAGTACTTC.

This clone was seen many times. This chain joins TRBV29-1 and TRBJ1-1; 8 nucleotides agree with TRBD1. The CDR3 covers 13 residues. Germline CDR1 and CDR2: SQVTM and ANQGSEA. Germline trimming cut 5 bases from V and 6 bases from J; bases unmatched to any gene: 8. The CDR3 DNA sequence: TGCAGCGTTACCGGACAGGGCGTCTCTGAAGCTTTCTTT. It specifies CSVTGQGVSEAFF.

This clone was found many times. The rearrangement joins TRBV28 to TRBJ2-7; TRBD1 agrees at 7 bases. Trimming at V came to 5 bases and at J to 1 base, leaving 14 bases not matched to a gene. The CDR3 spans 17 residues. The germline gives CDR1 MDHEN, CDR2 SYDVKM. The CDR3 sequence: CASSPEQGRASSYEQYF. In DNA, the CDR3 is TGTGCCAGCAGTCCCGAACAGGGGCGAGCCTCTTCCTACGAGCAGTACTTC.

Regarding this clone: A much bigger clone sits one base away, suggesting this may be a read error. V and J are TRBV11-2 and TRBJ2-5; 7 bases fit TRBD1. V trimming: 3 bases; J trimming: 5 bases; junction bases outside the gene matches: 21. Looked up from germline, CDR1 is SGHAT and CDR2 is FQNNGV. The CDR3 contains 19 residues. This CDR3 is CASSLGHDRVAGRRETQYF. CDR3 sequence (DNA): TGTGCCAGCAGCTTGGGCCATGACAGGGTGGCAGGCCGTCGTGAGACCCAGTACTTC.

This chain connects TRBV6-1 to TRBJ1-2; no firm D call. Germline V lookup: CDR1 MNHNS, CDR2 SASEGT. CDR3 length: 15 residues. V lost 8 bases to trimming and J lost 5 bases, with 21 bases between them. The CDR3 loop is CASGATLGYYYGYTF. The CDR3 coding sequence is TGTGCCAGCGGAGCAACGTTGGGATACTATTATGGCTACACCTTC.

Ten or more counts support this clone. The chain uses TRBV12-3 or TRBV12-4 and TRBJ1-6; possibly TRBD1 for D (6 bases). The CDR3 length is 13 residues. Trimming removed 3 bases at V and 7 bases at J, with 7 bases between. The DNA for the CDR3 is TGTGCCAGCAGTTTCACAGGGAATTCACCCCTCCACTTT. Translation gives CASSFTGNSPLHF.